A selection of T cell receptor beta chains follows, all from one sample in a study of blood T cells in healthy people across ages. One entry per CDR3 protein results from TCRdb running MiXCR on the 5' RACE reads. The sample has approximately 780,000 distinct CDR3 sequences, roughly 24% seen once. This sample also belongs to another study, concerning T cells of mothers and their children.

What was sequenced was blood. The source is a boy under 18 in good health. Each CDR3 is given with its conserved first and last residue. A D gene is named only where the DNA matches it firmly. For some rows the clone size is stated as once, few or many, or as a class when expanded; others skip it.

j_call	clone_size	v_call	d_call	cdr3_aa	cdr3_nt
TRBJ1-2	NA	TRBV10-3	TRBD1	CAISESTGNGYTF	TGTGCCATCAGTGAGTCGACAGGGAATGGCTACACCTTC
TRBJ2-5	few	TRBV13	TRBD2	CASSFSAGGYQETQYF	TGTGCCAGCAGTTTCTCTGCGGGGGGGTACCAAGAGACCCAGTACTTC
TRBJ2-1	NA	TRBV28	NA	CASSLIRGNEQFF	TGTGCCAGCAGTTTAATCAGGGGCAATGAGCAGTTCTTC
TRBJ2-3	NA	TRBV14	TRBD2	CASSFGLAYTDTQYF	TGTGCCAGCAGCTTTGGACTAGCTTACACAGATACGCAGTATTTT
TRBJ2-2	NA	TRBV20-1	NA	CSVPGSFTGELFF	TGCAGTGTACCCGGGTCCTTCACCGGGGAGCTGTTTTTT
TRBJ1-1	few	TRBV15	NA	CATIALWIMNTEAFF	TGTGCCACCATCGCGCTCTGGATCATGAACACTGAAGCTTTCTTT
TRBJ1-2	few	TRBV10-3	NA	CAISDPLGGYTF	TGTGCCATCAGTGACCCACTCGGAGGCTACACCTTC
TRBJ1-2	NA	TRBV12-3/TRBV12-4	TRBD1	CASSWDRGDYGYAF	TGTGCCAGCAGTTGGGACAGGGGGGACTATGGCTACGCCTTC
TRBJ1-3	once	TRBV9	NA	CASSVSGGNTIYF	TGTGCCAGCAGCGTATCGGGCGGAAACACCATATATTTT
TRBJ2-1	NA	TRBV7-9	NA	CASSQTGLWEQFF	TGTGCCAGCAGCCAAACTGGGCTCTGGGAGCAGTTCTTC